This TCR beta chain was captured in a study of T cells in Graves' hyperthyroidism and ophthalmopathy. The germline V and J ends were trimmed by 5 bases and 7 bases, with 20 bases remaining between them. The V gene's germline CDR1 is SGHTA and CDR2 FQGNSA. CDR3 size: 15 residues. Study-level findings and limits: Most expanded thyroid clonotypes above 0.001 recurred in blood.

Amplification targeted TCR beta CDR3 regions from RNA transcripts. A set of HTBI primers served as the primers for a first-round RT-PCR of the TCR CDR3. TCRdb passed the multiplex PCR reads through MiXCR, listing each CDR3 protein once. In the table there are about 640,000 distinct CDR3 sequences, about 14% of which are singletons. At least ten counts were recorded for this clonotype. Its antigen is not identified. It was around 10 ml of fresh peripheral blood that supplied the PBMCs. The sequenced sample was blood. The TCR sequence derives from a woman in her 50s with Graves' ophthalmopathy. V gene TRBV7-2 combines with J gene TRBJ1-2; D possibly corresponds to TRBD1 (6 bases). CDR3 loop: CASSTRGGGLSGYTF. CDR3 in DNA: TGTGCCAGCAGCACCCGGGGAGGGGGACTCTCTGGCTACACCTTC.